Below, one TCR beta chain is given with its context. Its cognate antigen is unknown. The method was immunoSEQ multiplex PCR; TCRdb's version includes in-frame clones alone and lacks a portion of them. The sample consists of about 30,000 clones, 91% of them appearing once. The CDR3 covers 13 residues. The V end lost 0 bases, the J end lost 5 bases, and 7 bases lay between the germline ends. Germline CDR1 and CDR2: SGDLS and YYNGEE. The source of the sample is a study of T cell responses to AZD1222 COVID-19 vaccine. Study-wide results and limits: Repertoire sampling occurred only after the peak T cell response. There were mostly white British donors and more females than males, and clonal diversity was possibly underestimated. The study reported that nearly half of spike-specific TCRs target unmutated variant regions. Spike regions recognized by vaccine-associated CD4 TCRs spanned the protein, led by 160-218 and 743-854.

Source: peripheral blood, taken on day 0 of AZD1222 vaccination. The rearrangement joins TRBV9 to TRBJ2-3; tentatively, D is TRBD1 (5 bases). The source is an adult in good health. CDR3 sequence: CASSVVGEDTQYF. The CDR3 DNA follows: TGTGCCAGCAGCGTAGTAGGGGAAGATACGCAGTATTTT.